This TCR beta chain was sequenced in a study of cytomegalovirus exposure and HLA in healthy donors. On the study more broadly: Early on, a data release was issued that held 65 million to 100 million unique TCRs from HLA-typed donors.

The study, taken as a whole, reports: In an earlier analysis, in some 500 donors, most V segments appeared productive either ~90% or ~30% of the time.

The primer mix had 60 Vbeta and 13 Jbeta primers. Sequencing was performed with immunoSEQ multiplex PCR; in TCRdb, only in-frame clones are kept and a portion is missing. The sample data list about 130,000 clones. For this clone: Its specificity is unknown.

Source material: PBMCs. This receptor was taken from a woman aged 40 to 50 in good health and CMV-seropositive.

CDR3 nucleotides: TGCGCCAGCAGCTTCGGTTCTACTTTCGATGAAGCTTTCTTT. This translates into CASSFGSTFDEAFF. This chain connects TRBV5-1 to TRBJ1-1; D not resolved. CDR3 size: 14 residues. Looked up from germline, CDR1 is SGHRS and CDR2 is YFSETQ. V was pared by 2 bases and J by 7 bases, with 15 bases between.